This T cell receptor beta chain was sequenced in a study of low-dose radiotherapy and immunotherapy resistance in tumors. The time point denotes: after trial treatment. Sample treatment: LDRT plus nivolumab, ipilimumab, low-dose cyclophosphamide and aspirin (RACIN trial). There are 14 residues in the CDR3. Between the trimmed V and J ends, which lost 7 bases and 4 bases, there was a span of 13 bases. Looked up from germline, CDR1 is LNHDA and CDR2 is SQIVND (reference sequence). TRAV and TRBV primers primed cDNA for both TCRalpha and TCRbeta. An approximately 19-cycle PCR with a constant-region primer and V-primer adapter amplified TCRs. Each CDR3 protein gets one entry after TCRdb re-called the reads with MiXCR. The sample shows just over 90,000 distinct CDR3 sequences, roughly 20% of them seen only once. Many counts were recorded for this clonotype.

The sequenced sample was PBMCs, obtained after low-dose radiotherapy plus immunotherapy. This TCR was sampled from a female donor with ovarian cancer. J is TRBJ1-4 and V is TRBV19, with TRBD1 as a possible D gene (6 bases). CDR3 region: CASTQTGFNEKLFF. The CDR3 nucleotides are TGTGCCAGTACCCAGACAGGTTTTAATGAAAAACTGTTTTTT.